This entry concerns a single T cell receptor (beta chain). The entry originates in a study of T cell changes during pregnancy in multiple sclerosis. Repertoires were generated with immunoSEQ multiplex PCR, while TCRdb's copy carries only in-frame clones and drops some. Among about 70,000 clones listed, roughly 91% were seen once. CDR1 is MDHEN and CDR2 is SYDVKM in the germline V gene. The CDR3 contains 13 residues. J gave up 11 bases and V 9 bases, and 13 bases lay outside the gene matches. This receptor was taken from a female donor with multiple sclerosis, enrolled in a pregnancy study. Sequenced here: CD4+ T cells from peripheral blood mononuclear cells, sampled after pregnancy. This chain uses TRBV28 with TRBJ1-1, with 9 bases lining up with TRBD1. CDR3 in DNA: TGTGCCAGTACGGCAGGACAGGGGCTTGTCGCTTTCTTT. It is translated as CASTAGQGLVAFF. Supplemented by reference TRBV28 and TRBJ1-1, the full variable domain reads DVKVTQSSRYLVKRTGEKVFLECVQDMDHENMFWYRQDPGLGLRLIYFSYDVKMKEKGDIPEGYSVSREKKERFSLILESASTNQTSMYLCASTAGQGLVAFFGQGTRLTVV.